These T cell receptor beta chains were read from a single sample in a study of shared clonotypes between healthy human individuals. The table came from immunoSEQ multiplex PCR; TCRdb's copy has only in-frame clones and leaves some out. The sample yields some 2,400,000 clones, almost 96% seen once. The sequencing input was naive CD4+ T cells sorted from blood. The receptors derive from a man between 18 and 35 years old in good health. Each CDR3 is given with its conserved first and last residue. Fields, in order: J gene, V gene, clone size, D gene, CDR3 protein, CDR3 DNA. D genes are given only for firm matches. A row's size may be missing; if present it is once, few, many or a size class.

J: TRBJ1-3
V: TRBV30
size: .
D: .
CDR3: CAWSRGSGNTIYF
DNA: TGTGCCTGGAGTCGGGGATCCGGAAACACCATATATTTT

J: TRBJ2-2
V: TRBV5-4
size: .
D: .
CDR3: CASSLSVDLPNTGELFF
DNA: TGTGCCAGCAGCTTGTCGGTGGACCTTCCTAACACCGGGGAGCTGTTTTTT

J: TRBJ2-7
V: TRBV6-1
size: .
D: .
CDR3: CASSVHQLTTDEQYF
DNA: TGTGCCAGCAGTGTACATCAGCTTACTACAGACGAGCAGTACTTC

J: TRBJ2-3
V: TRBV7-9
size: .
D: .
CDR3: CASSLVGGDTDTQYF
DNA: TGTGCCAGCAGCTTAGTAGGCGGGGACACAGATACGCAGTATTTT

J: TRBJ2-6
V: TRBV5-1
size: .
D: .
CDR3: CASIDGSGANVLTF
DNA: TGCGCCAGCATTGACGGCTCTGGGGCCAACGTCCTGACTTTC

J: TRBJ2-3
V: TRBV7-3
size: .
D: .
CDR3: CASSLSSPSGTDTQYF
DNA: TGTGCCAGCAGCTTATCTTCCCCTAGCGGCACAGATACGCAGTATTTT

J: TRBJ1-1
V: TRBV6-4
size: .
D: .
CDR3: CASSEVPNTEAFF
DNA: TGTGCCAGCAGTGAAGTTCCTAACACTGAAGCTTTCTTT

J: TRBJ2-5
V: TRBV7-2
size: .
D: .
CDR3: CASSLGAQETQYF
DNA: TGTGCCAGCAGCTTAGGTGCACAAGAGACCCAGTACTTC

J: TRBJ1-1
V: TRBV27
size: .
D: TRBD1
CDR3: CASSLSDRVTTEAFF
DNA: TGTGCCAGCAGTTTATCAGACAGGGTGACGACTGAAGCTTTCTTT

J: TRBJ2-1
V: TRBV2
size: .
D: .
CDR3: CASSQNNEQFF
DNA: TGTGCCAGCAGCCAGAACAATGAGCAGTTCTTC

J: TRBJ1-2
V: TRBV4-1
size: once
D: .
CDR3: CASSQDGEANYGYTF
DNA: TGCGCCAGCAGCCAAGATGGCGAAGCAAACTATGGCTACACCTTC

J: TRBJ2-7
V: TRBV2
size: .
D: .
CDR3: CASSSQGAYEQYF
DNA: TGTGCCAGCAGCTCACAGGGCGCCTACGAGCAGTACTTC

J: TRBJ2-3
V: TRBV7-2
size: .
D: TRBD2
CDR3: CASSSTTTSGRHTDTQYF
DNA: TGTGCCAGCAGCTCAACTACCACTAGCGGGAGGCACACAGATACGCAGTATTTT

J: TRBJ2-5
V: TRBV9
size: once
D: .
CDR3: CASTRSEGETQYF
DNA: TGTGCCAGCACCCGTAGTGAAGGAGAGACCCAGTACTTC

J: TRBJ1-2
V: TRBV5-6
size: .
D: TRBD1
CDR3: CASSFADRGYGYTF
DNA: TGTGCCAGCAGCTTTGCCGACAGGGGTTATGGCTACACCTTC

J: TRBJ2-3
V: TRBV4-1
size: .
D: .
CDR3: CASSQGAPVRGGQYF
DNA: TGCGCCAGCAGCCAAGGGGCCCCGGTCCGGGGAGGGCAGTATTTT

J: TRBJ2-1
V: TRBV9
size: .
D: TRBD1
CDR3: CASSVSSRTGVNNEQFF
DNA: TGTGCCAGCAGCGTAAGCTCCCGGACAGGGGTAAACAATGAGCAGTTCTTC

J: TRBJ2-1
V: TRBV9
size: .
D: .
CDR3: CASSVDDGSDEQFF
DNA: TGTGCCAGCAGCGTAGACGACGGGAGCGATGAGCAGTTCTTC

J: TRBJ1-1
V: TRBV19
size: .
D: .
CDR3: CASTPPRRQLNTEAFF
DNA: TGTGCCAGCACCCCTCCCCGGAGGCAGCTGAACACTGAAGCTTTCTTT

J: TRBJ2-3
V: TRBV30
size: .
D: .
CDR3: CAWRKRWATDTQYF
DNA: TGTGCCTGGAGGAAAAGGTGGGCCACAGATACGCAGTATTTT

J: TRBJ2-1
V: TRBV4-3
size: .
D: .
CDR3: CASSQDPLNEQFF
DNA: TGCGCCAGCAGCCAAGACCCCCTCAATGAGCAGTTCTTC

J: TRBJ2-7
V: TRBV10-1
size: .
D: TRBD2
CDR3: CASGVAGGREQYF
DNA: TGCGCCAGCGGGGTAGCGGGAGGTAGGGAGCAGTACTTC

J: TRBJ2-3
V: TRBV6-6
size: .
D: .
CDR3: CASSYSLAGLMDTQYF
DNA: TGTGCCAGCAGTTACTCCCTAGCAGGATTAATGGATACGCAGTATTTT

J: TRBJ2-2
V: TRBV4-1
size: .
D: TRBD2
CDR3: CASSQDLGLAGAQNTGELFF
DNA: TGCGCCAGCAGCCAAGATTTGGGACTAGCGGGAGCCCAGAACACCGGGGAGCTGTTTTTT

J: TRBJ2-5
V: TRBV11-2
size: .
D: TRBD2
CDR3: CASSSPGLAGAYQETQYF
DNA: TGTGCCAGCAGCTCCCCTGGACTAGCGGGGGCCTACCAAGAGACCCAGTACTTC

J: TRBJ1-2
V: TRBV10-3
size: .
D: .
CDR3: CAISEKGSNYGYTF
DNA: TGTGCCATCAGTGAGAAGGGTTCTAACTATGGCTACACCTTC

J: TRBJ2-5
V: TRBV6-5
size: .
D: .
CDR3: CASRTQETQYF
DNA: TGTGCCAGCCGGACTCAAGAGACCCAGTACTTC

J: TRBJ2-7
V: TRBV7-8
size: .
D: TRBD2
CDR3: CASTDIGTGGGYEQYF
DNA: TGTGCCAGCACCGACATTGGGACGGGAGGAGGCTACGAGCAGTACTTC

J: TRBJ2-5
V: TRBV7-3
size: .
D: TRBD1
CDR3: CASSITGGLTGETQYF
DNA: TGTGCCAGCAGCATAACAGGGGGTCTAACTGGAGAGACCCAGTACTTC

J: TRBJ1-2
V: TRBV2
size: .
D: .
CDR3: CASSVHSNYGYTF
DNA: TGTGCCAGCAGTGTTCACAGTAACTATGGCTACACCTTC

J: TRBJ2-7
V: TRBV28
size: .
D: TRBD1
CDR3: CASRSGTGFFSDEQYF
DNA: TGTGCCAGCAGATCCGGGACAGGGTTCTTTTCGGACGAGCAGTACTTC

J: TRBJ2-7
V: TRBV19
size: .
D: .
CDR3: CASSAGQPYEQYF
DNA: TGTGCCAGTAGTGCAGGGCAACCCTACGAGCAGTACTTC

J: TRBJ1-6
V: TRBV7-9
size: .
D: .
CDR3: CASSLSGGYNSPLHF
DNA: TGTGCCAGCAGCTTAAGTGGCGGTTATAATTCACCCCTCCACTTT

J: TRBJ1-3
V: TRBV11-2
size: .
D: .
CDR3: CASSSGGLSGNTIYF
DNA: TGTGCCAGCAGCTCCGGGGGCTTGTCTGGAAACACCATATATTTT

J: TRBJ1-6
V: TRBV5-6
size: .
D: TRBD1
CDR3: CASSPGQGRHSPLHF
DNA: TGTGCCAGCAGCCCGGGACAGGGGCGGCATTCACCCCTCCACTTT

J: TRBJ2-2
V: TRBV6-5
size: .
D: TRBD1
CDR3: CASSYSRRGHTGELFF
DNA: TGTGCCAGCAGTTACTCGCGAAGGGGGCACACCGGGGAGCTGTTTTTT

J: TRBJ2-1
V: TRBV2
size: .
D: TRBD1
CDR3: CASSADRSSYNEQFF
DNA: TGTGCCAGCAGTGCGGACAGGAGCTCCTACAATGAGCAGTTCTTC

J: TRBJ2-7
V: TRBV18
size: .
D: TRBD1
CDR3: CASSHGQATYEQYF
DNA: TGTGCCAGCTCACACGGACAGGCGACCTACGAGCAGTACTTC

J: TRBJ2-1
V: TRBV5-4
size: .
D: .
CDR3: CASSAQGFRNEQFF
DNA: TGTGCCAGCAGCGCACAGGGCTTTCGGAATGAGCAGTTCTTC

J: TRBJ1-2
V: TRBV11-2
size: .
D: .
CDR3: CASSLDRQAGTF
DNA: TGTGCCAGCAGCTTAGACCGACAGGCCGGCACCTTC

J: TRBJ1-1
V: TRBV10-3
size: .
D: .
CDR3: CAISETANTEAFF
DNA: TGTGCCATCAGCGAGACAGCGAACACTGAAGCTTTCTTT

J: TRBJ1-1
V: TRBV10-2
size: .
D: .
CDR3: CASSEGLSTEAFF
DNA: TGCGCCAGCAGTGAGGGTCTTTCCACTGAAGCTTTCTTT

J: TRBJ2-2
V: TRBV6-1
size: .
D: .
CDR3: CASSGKQGYTGELFF
DNA: TGTGCCAGCAGTGGAAAACAGGGATACACCGGGGAGCTGTTTTTT

J: TRBJ2-4
V: TRBV30
size: once
D: TRBD2
CDR3: CAWSWAAGGSNIQYF
DNA: TGTGCCTGGAGTTGGGCTGCGGGGGGATCAAACATTCAGTACTTC

J: TRBJ2-2
V: TRBV18
size: .
D: .
CDR3: CASSPTYGAVGELFF
DNA: TGTGCCAGCTCACCAACCTACGGGGCCGTCGGGGAGCTGTTTTTT

J: TRBJ1-1
V: TRBV5-1
size: .
D: .
CDR3: CASSAAEGTEAFF
DNA: TGCGCCAGCAGCGCCGCTGAGGGTACAGAAGCTTTCTTT

J: TRBJ1-5
V: TRBV2
size: once
D: .
CDR3: CASSGTAVNQPQHF
DNA: TGTGCCAGCAGTGGGACAGCGGTTAATCAGCCCCAGCATTTT

J: TRBJ2-7
V: TRBV5-1
size: .
D: .
CDR3: CASSASGYEQYF
DNA: TGCGCCAGCAGCGCGTCCGGCTACGAGCAGTACTTC

J: TRBJ2-3
V: TRBV10-3
size: .
D: TRBD2
CDR3: CAISESGRGGIDTQYF
DNA: TGTGCCATCAGTGAGTCCGGGCGCGGGGGTATTGATACGCAGTATTTT

J: TRBJ1-5
V: TRBV18
size: .
D: .
CDR3: CASSPLAGNQPQHF
DNA: TGTGCCAGCTCACCCCTGGCCGGTAATCAGCCCCAGCATTTT

J: TRBJ2-3
V: TRBV5-6
size: .
D: TRBD2
CDR3: CASSKGLAVITDTQYF
DNA: TGTGCCAGCAGCAAAGGACTAGCGGTAATCACAGATACGCAGTATTTT

J: TRBJ2-1
V: TRBV11-2
size: .
D: .
CDR3: CASSLGKTESYNEQFF
DNA: TGTGCCAGCAGCTTAGGTAAGACCGAGTCCTACAATGAGCAGTTCTTC

J: TRBJ1-1
V: TRBV29-1
size: .
D: .
CDR3: CSVDSPQDTEAFF
DNA: TGCAGCGTTGATTCCCCCCAGGACACTGAAGCTTTCTTT

J: TRBJ2-3
V: TRBV5-1
size: once
D: .
CDR3: CASSRDGDSTDTQYF
DNA: TGCGCCAGCAGCCGGGACGGGGATAGCACAGATACGCAGTATTTT

J: TRBJ2-7
V: TRBV20-1
size: .
D: .
CDR3: CSAPGRAEQYF
DNA: TGCAGTGCCCCCGGAAGGGCCGAGCAGTACTTC

J: TRBJ1-2
V: TRBV5-4
size: .
D: .
CDR3: CASSPEGFYGYTF
DNA: TGTGCCAGCAGCCCCGAAGGGTTCTATGGCTACACCTTC

J: TRBJ1-5
V: TRBV7-2
size: once
D: .
CDR3: CASSLAGGHQPQHF
DNA: TGTGCCAGCAGCTTAGCCGGGGGCCACCAGCCCCAGCATTTT

J: TRBJ1-2
V: TRBV7-2
size: .
D: .
CDR3: CASSLMAVYGYTF
DNA: TGTGCCAGCAGCTTAATGGCAGTTTATGGCTACACCTTC

J: TRBJ2-7
V: TRBV5-1
size: .
D: TRBD2
CDR3: CASSLVIAGMYEQYF
DNA: TGCGCCAGCAGCTTGGTGATAGCGGGGATGTACGAGCAGTACTTC